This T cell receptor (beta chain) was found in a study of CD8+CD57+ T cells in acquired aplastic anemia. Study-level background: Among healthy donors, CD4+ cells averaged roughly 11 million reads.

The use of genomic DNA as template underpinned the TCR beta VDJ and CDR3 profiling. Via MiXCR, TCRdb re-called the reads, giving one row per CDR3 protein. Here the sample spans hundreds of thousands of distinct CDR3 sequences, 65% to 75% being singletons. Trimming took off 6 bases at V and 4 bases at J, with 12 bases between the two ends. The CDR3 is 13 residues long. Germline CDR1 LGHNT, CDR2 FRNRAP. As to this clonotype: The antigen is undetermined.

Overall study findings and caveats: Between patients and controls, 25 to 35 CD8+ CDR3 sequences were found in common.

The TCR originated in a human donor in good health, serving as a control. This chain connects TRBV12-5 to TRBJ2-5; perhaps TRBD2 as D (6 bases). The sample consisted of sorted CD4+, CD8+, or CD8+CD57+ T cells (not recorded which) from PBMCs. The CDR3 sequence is CASGFGGGETQYF. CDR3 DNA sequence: TGTGCTAGTGGCTTTGGGGGAGGAGAGACCCAGTACTTC.